The present T cell receptor beta chain was sequenced within a study of blood T cells in healthy people across ages. Study conclusions and caveats: Naive T cell percentage by flow cytometry tracked strongly with beta diversity.

Each donor gave approximately 9.7 milliliters of peripheral blood. Each sample had at least 6.5 million PBMCs isolated. Then a second PCR, running roughly 7 to 11 cycles, was carried out with a sample-barcoded 5' primer and a J-beta primer mix. Each CDR3 protein is one row after TCRdb ran MiXCR on the 5' RACE reads. There are hundreds of thousands of distinct CDR3 sequences in the sample; 25% to 35% occur only once, and around a sixth lies in the top ten. Trimming cost V 4 bases and J 8 bases; bases outside gene matches: 12. This CDR3 region has 15 residues. Per germline, CDR1 MNHNY and CDR2 SVGAGI (reference sequence). This clonotype was detected many times. Its antigen is currently unknown.

The TCR was taken from a woman of 80 years or more in good health. The sample was blood. The chain is built from TRBV6-6 and TRBJ1-2, with 8 nucleotides matching TRBD1. In nucleotides, the CDR3 is TGTGCCAGCAGTTCCCTGGACAGGGTTGGGGGCGGCTACACCTTC. Translating gives CASSSLDRVGGGYTF.